These 17 T cell receptor beta chains originate from one sample sequenced in a study of cytomegalovirus exposure and HLA in healthy donors (dated by TCRdb to the late 2010s). Libraries were built with the immunoSEQ multiplex PCR assay. The multiplex PCR relied on a mix of 60 forward primers for TCR Vbeta segments and 13 reverse primers for TCR Jbeta segments. The source is immuneACCESS, and TCRdb retained only in-frame sequences with V and J called. Part of the clones is not carried over; for the studies checked, unresolved V genes explain less than half of this, and the remainder is unexplained. For this sample the table gives about 140,000 clones, of which around 80% were detected only once. Together, the top ten hold over 6.5% of the sample. The source material was PBMCs. These receptors were collected from a man aged 35 to 55 in good health and CMV-seropositive.

The chain couples TRBV13 to TRBJ2-6, with a weak D call TRBD1 (5 bases). The CDR3 runs 14 residues. V shed 6 bases and J shed 2 bases, with 8 bases lying between them. CDR1 is PRHDT and CDR2 is FYEKMQ in the germline V gene (reference sequence). The CDR3: CASRPRAGANVLTF. DNA for the CDR3: TGTGCCAGCAGACCCAGGGCTGGGGCCAACGTCCTGACTTTC. Full variable domain (remainder filled in from reference TRBV13 and TRBJ2-6): AAGVIQSPRHLIKEKRETATLKCYPIPRHDTVYWYQQGPGQDPQFLISFYEKMQSDKGSIPDRFSAQQFSDYHSELNMSSLELGDSALYFCASRPRAGANVLTFGAGSRLTVL.

The CDR3 DNA reads TGTGCCAGCAGCCTCAGCGGGGGGGCAGATACGCAGTATTTT. This codes for CASSLSGGADTQYF. V usage is TRBV4-2 and J usage is TRBJ2-3, with 10 bases aligning to TRBD2. J was trimmed by 4 bases and V by 4 bases; bases with no gene match: 2. The germline V gene encodes CDR1 LGHNA and CDR2 YNFKEQ. The CDR3 has 14 amino acids.

As DNA, the CDR3 is TGTGCCAGTAGTATAGCCCCTATAACTTCCTACAATGAGCAGTTCTTC. Its protein is CASSIAPITSYNEQFF. This chain connects TRBV19 to TRBJ2-1, with D unclear. The CDR3 covers 16 residues. Looked up from germline, CDR1 is LNHDA and CDR2 is SQIVND (reference sequence). Trimming shortened V by 1 base and J by 1 base, and 11 bases separated the two germline ends.

This clone was observed a single time. The V and J genes are TRBV2 and TRBJ2-5, with TRBD1 identical over 9 bases. The J call may not be correct, given that the DNA end is closer to TRBJ2-7. Germline loops: CDR1 SNHLY, CDR2 FYNNEI. The CDR3 totals 15 residues. The CDR3 DNA sequence: TGTGCCAGCAGTGAAGCCGGGACAGGGACCTACGAGCAGTACTTC. Amino acid sequence: CASSEAGTGTYEQYF.

V is TRBV5-1 and J is TRBJ1-2; 8 bases fit TRBD1. Per the germline V gene, CDR1 is SGHRS and CDR2 is YFSETQ. Trimming at V came to 2 bases and at J to 5 bases, leaving 8 bases not matched to a gene. CDR3 length: 15 amino acids. CDR3 DNA: TGCGCCAGCAGCTTCGGGACAGGAGTGAATTATGGCTACACCTTC. This sequence encodes CASSFGTGVNYGYTF.

The gene calls are TRBV6-1 and TRBJ2-7; 8 nucleotides match TRBD1. Trimming took 2 bases from V and 0 from J; bases not matched to a gene: 9. This CDR3 comprises 17 residues. The germline CDR1 and CDR2 sequences are MNHNS and SASEGT. The CDR3 DNA follows: TGTGCCAGCAGTGAATTCGGGACAGGATCACACTCCTACGAGCAGTACTTC. Translated: CASSEFGTGSHSYEQYF.

This rearrangement joins TRBV7-8 to TRBJ1-2, with 11 bases fitting TRBD1. V dropped 4 bases and J dropped 7; count of bases not matched to a gene: 8. Germline CDR1 SGHVS, CDR2 FQNEAQ. The CDR3 is made up of 15 amino acids. For the CDR3, the DNA is TGTGCCAGCAGCTCCACTGGACAGGGGGCGTTTGGCTACACCTTC. It yields the protein CASSSTGQGAFGYTF.

The V and J genes are TRBV7-2 and TRBJ1-6; 7 nucleotides agree with TRBD1. With V trimmed by 1 base and J by 10 bases, 10 bases remained unmatched. Germline lookup yields CDR1 SGHTA and CDR2 FQGNSA. This CDR3 comprises 16 residues. CDR3 in amino acids: CASSLGWAGGNSPLHF. CDR3 DNA: TGTGCCAGCAGCTTAGGGTGGGCAGGGGGGAACTCACCCCTCCACTTT.

The rearrangement links TRBV5-1 to TRBJ2-6; D may be TRBD2 (5 bases). Germline values: CDR1 SGHRS, CDR2 YFSETQ. V dropped 4 bases and J dropped 3 bases, with 14 bases sitting between them. The CDR3 extends over 16 amino acids. DNA for the CDR3: TGCGCCAGCAGCCTGGATACGGGAAGTGGGGCCAACGTCCTGACTTTC. This encodes CASSLDTGSGANVLTF.

The chain uses TRBV6-1 and TRBJ2-5; 8 bases fit TRBD1. Judging by the DNA end, TRBJ2-7 fits better; the J call may be wrong. The CDR3 has 14 residues. Per the germline V gene, CDR1 is MNHNS and CDR2 is SASEGT. The CDR3 loop is CASSSGDRSYEQYF. The CDR3 DNA reads TGTGCCAGCAGCTCAGGGGACAGGTCCTACGAGCAGTACTTC.

This clone was recorded a few times. This chain links TRBV4-1 with TRBJ2-3; 10 bases align to TRBD1. The V gene end was trimmed by 4 bases and the J gene end by 0 bases; junction bases not matched to a gene: 4. Germline assignment: CDR1 MGHRA and CDR2 YSYEKL. CDR3 size: 16 residues. The CDR3 nucleotides are TGCGCCAGCAGCCTCCTGGGACAGGGGAGCACAGATACGCAGTATTTT. It translates to CASSLLGQGSTDTQYF.

This clone was detected a few times. A read error may account for a junction end that differs from germline. As DNA, the CDR3 is TGTGCCAGCAGTGGAACGGGACATTCTGAGGCTTTCTTT. Its translation: CASSGTGHSEAFF. This sequence joins TRBV27 and TRBJ1-1, with D possibly being TRBD1 (6 bases). The CDR3 spans 13 residues. CDR1 is MNHEY and CDR2 is SMNVEV in the germline V gene (reference sequence).

The chain couples TRBV6-5 to TRBJ1-2; D gene uncertain. The V end lost 6 bases, the J end lost 2 bases, and 13 bases lay between the germline ends. The CDR3 consists of 14 residues. Germline V gives CDR1 MNHEY, CDR2 SVGAGI. CDR3 DNA: TGTGCCAGCAGAACAAAGCGGGGAAACTATGGCTACACCTTC. Protein product: CASRTKRGNYGYTF.

This clone showed up just a few times. J is TRBJ1-2 and V is TRBV19; 8 bases are a match to TRBD1. Germline values: CDR1 LNHDA, CDR2 SQIVND (reference sequence). This CDR3 region has 13 residues. Trimming took 10 bases from V and 8 from J; bases not matched to a gene: 12. Here the CDR3 reads CATEGGTGAGYTF. CDR3 nucleotide sequence: TGTGCCACCGAGGGTGGGACAGGCGCGGGCTACACCTTC.

The chain joins TRBV7-2 to TRBJ1-1; 10 bases agree with TRBD1. This CDR3 has 14 amino acids. Trimming cost V 3 bases and J 6 bases; bases outside gene matches: 4. Germline V gene sequence: CDR1 SGHTA, CDR2 FQGNSA. The CDR3 nucleotides read TGTGCCAGCAGCTTTCGGACAGGGGGGCCTGAAGCTTTCTTT. As protein: CASSFRTGGPEAFF.

J is TRBJ1-2 and V is TRBV5-1; TRBD1 matches at 7 bases. V dropped 0 bases and J dropped 0; count of bases not matched to a gene: 2. The CDR3 loop spans 15 amino acids. The V gene's germline CDR1 is SGHRS and CDR2 YFSETQ. The CDR3 reads CASSLEGQPNYGYTF. CDR3 DNA sequence: TGCGCCAGCAGCTTGGAGGGACAGCCTAACTATGGCTACACCTTC.

The gene calls are TRBV7-9 and TRBJ1-4; 8 nucleotides agree with TRBD1. The germline V gene encodes CDR1 SEHNR and CDR2 FQNEAQ (reference sequence). V shed 5 bases, J shed 3 bases, and the junction held 2 bases outside the gene matches. The CDR3 length is 14 residues. The CDR3 spells CASSPTGANEKLFF. The CDR3 region has the DNA TGTGCCAGCAGCCCGACAGGGGCTAATGAAAAACTGTTTTTT.